Detailed here is one T cell receptor beta chain. Its antigen remains unidentified. These data originate in a study of blood T cells in healthy people across ages. Germline CDR1 reads SEHNR; CDR2 reads FQNEAQ (reference sequence). CDR3 length equals 15 residues. V shed 5 bases and J 6 bases; nucleotides not matched to a gene: 9. Study results and limitations: TCR beta diversity tracked closely with naive T cell percentage.

Healthy Caucasian individuals from Russia aged about 6 to 95 were enrolled as donors. PCR was performed a second time for about 6 to 11 cycles using a sample-barcoded 5' primer and a J-beta primer mix. All samples yielded 3 million or more CDR3-containing paired-end reads. MiXCR was run by TCRdb on the 5' RACE reads, yielding one entry per CDR3 protein. This sample has around 500,000 distinct CDR3 sequences; roughly a quarter occur once, and the top ten carry over 3.5%. In addition, the sample was reused for a study of T cells of mothers and their children. That paper adds: Six or seven children, together with their three healthy Caucasian mothers, made up the donors.

Material for sequencing was blood. V is TRBV7-9 and J is TRBJ2-3; the match to TRBD1 covers 9 bases. This clonotype originated in a boy between 2 and 10 years old in good health. CDR3 protein: CASSHPNRGHDTQYF. The CDR3, as DNA: TGTGCCAGCAGCCACCCTAACAGGGGGCACGATACGCAGTATTTT.